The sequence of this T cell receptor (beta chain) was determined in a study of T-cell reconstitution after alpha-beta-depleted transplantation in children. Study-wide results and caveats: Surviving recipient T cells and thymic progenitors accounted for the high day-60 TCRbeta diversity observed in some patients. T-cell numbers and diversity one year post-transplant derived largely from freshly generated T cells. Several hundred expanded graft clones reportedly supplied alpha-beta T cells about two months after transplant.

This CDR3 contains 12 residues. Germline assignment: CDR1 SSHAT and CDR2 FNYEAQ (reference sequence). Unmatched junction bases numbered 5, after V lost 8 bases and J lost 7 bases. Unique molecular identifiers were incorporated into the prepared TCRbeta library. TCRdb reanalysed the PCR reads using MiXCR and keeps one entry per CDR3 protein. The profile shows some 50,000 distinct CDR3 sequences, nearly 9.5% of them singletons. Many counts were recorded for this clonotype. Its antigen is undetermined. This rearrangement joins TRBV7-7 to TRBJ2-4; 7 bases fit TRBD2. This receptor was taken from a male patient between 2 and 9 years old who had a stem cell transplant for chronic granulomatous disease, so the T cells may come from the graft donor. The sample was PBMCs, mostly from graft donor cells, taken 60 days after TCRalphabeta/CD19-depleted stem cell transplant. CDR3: CASSGGGNIQYF. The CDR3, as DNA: TGTGCCAGCTCCGGCGGGGGTAACATTCAGTACTTC. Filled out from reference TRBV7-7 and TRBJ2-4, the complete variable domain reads GAGVSQSPRYKVTKRGQDVTLRCDPISSHATLYWYQQALGQGPEFLTYFNYEAQPDKSGLPSDRFSAERPEGSISTLTIQRTEQRDSAMYRCASSGGGNIQYFGAGTRLSVL.